This is a list of T cell receptor beta chains from one sample in a study of regulatory T cells in long-lasting Graves disease. TCRdb fed the multiplex PCR reads into MiXCR, producing one record per CDR3 protein. The table has hundreds of thousands of distinct CDR3 sequences, roughly 15% seen once; the top ten hold approximately 18%. This sample also appeared in a second study, on T cells in Graves' hyperthyroidism and ophthalmopathy.

The specimen comprised peripheral blood mononuclear cells (PBMCs), sampled at new diagnosis, from a patient treated with antithyroid drugs. The receptors were gathered from a woman in her twenties or thirties with Graves disease. Each CDR3 is given with its conserved first and last residue. Each record gives: V gene, D gene, clone size, J gene, CDR3 DNA, CDR3 protein. D genes are given only for firm matches. For some rows the clone size is stated as once, few or many, or as a class when expanded; others skip it.

TRBV6-2/TRBV6-3	TRBD2	.	TRBJ2-7	TGTGCCAGCAGTTACTCGTATTCTAGCGGGAGTCGCGAGCAGTACTTC	CASSYSYSSGSREQYF
TRBV7-2	TRBD2	many	TRBJ2-5	TGTGCCAGCAGCATAGCCGGGACTAGCGGGTTCCAAGAGACCCAGTACTTC	CASSIAGTSGFQETQYF
TRBV7-2	.	many	TRBJ1-1	TGTGCCAGCAGTTTTACAGGTTCTACTGAAGCTTTCTTT	CASSFTGSTEAFF
TRBV7-9	TRBD2	few	TRBJ2-3	TGTGCCAGCAGCTTAGAACGGAATAGCGGGAGGACAGATACGCAGTATTTT	CASSLERNSGRTDTQYF
TRBV3-1	.	many	TRBJ1-5	TGTGCCAGCAGCCGAGACTTGAATCAGCCCCAGCATTTT	CASSRDLNQPQHF
TRBV11-2	TRBD2	many	TRBJ2-3	TGTGCCAGCAGCCAATGGACTAGCGGGAAGGAAGATACGCAGTATTTT	CASSQWTSGKEDTQYF
TRBV27	.	few	TRBJ2-7	TGTGCCAGCAGTTCCACCAGGGGTTCCGTCTCCTACGAGCAGTACTTC	CASSSTRGSVSYEQYF
TRBV5-1	TRBD1	few	TRBJ2-1	TGCGCCAGCAGCCCGGGGACAGAAGGCAATGAGCAGTTCTTC	CASSPGTEGNEQFF
TRBV29-1	.	few	TRBJ2-3	TGCAGCGTTGGGGCAGACTTCGGTGGGACGCAGTATTTT	CSVGADFGGTQYF
TRBV20-1	TRBD2	.	TRBJ2-3	TGCAGTGCTAGTGGGGCTAGCGGGTTGCTCCGCACAGATACGCAGTATTTT	CSASGASGLLRTDTQYF
TRBV6-1	TRBD1	few	TRBJ1-5	TGTGCCAGCACTCAGGGGGGGGTAGGACAGCCCCAGCATTTT	CASTQGGVGQPQHF
TRBV27	TRBD1	many	TRBJ1-1	TGTGCCAGCAGTTCTCCAGGGGGTAAGGTGGAAGCTTTCTTT	CASSSPGGKVEAFF
TRBV7-3	TRBD2	many	TRBJ2-1	TGTGCCAGCAGATCCGGACTAGCGGGACCCAATGAGCAGTTCTTC	CASRSGLAGPNEQFF
TRBV28	.	many	TRBJ1-2	TGTGCCAGCAGTTTACTGCAGGGGAATGGCTACACCTTC	CASSLLQGNGYTF
TRBV11-2	.	many	TRBJ1-1	TGTGCCAGCAGCTTAGTACAGGTGAACACTGAAGCTTTCTTT	CASSLVQVNTEAFF
TRBV20-1	TRBD2	many	TRBJ2-2	TGCAGTGCTAGAGCTGGGGCGGGAGGGTCCCCCAGGGTCGGGGAGCTGTTTTTT	CSARAGAGGSPRVGELFF
TRBV6-1	.	.	TRBJ2-6	TGTGCCAGCAGTGACGGGAGAACTGGGGCCAACGTCCTGACTTTC	CASSDGRTGANVLTF
TRBV18	.	many	TRBJ2-3	TGTGCCAGCTCACCTCTTGACAGCCCCACAGATACGCAGTATTTT	CASSPLDSPTDTQYF
TRBV2	.	many	TRBJ2-5	TGTGCCAGCAGCCCCCTCGTGGCACTTCAAGAGACCCAGTACTTC	CASSPLVALQETQYF
TRBV19	TRBD2	.	TRBJ2-2	TGTGCCAGTAGTATCTCGGCGGGGGGGATGGGGGAGCTGTTTTTT	CASSISAGGMGELFF
TRBV11-1	.	many	TRBJ2-7	TGTGCCAGCAGCTTCCCGGCCGGGAACGAGCAGTACTTC	CASSFPAGNEQYF
TRBV18	.	many	TRBJ1-1	TGTGCCAGCTCACCCGCGACAGTGAACACTGAAGCTTTCTTT	CASSPATVNTEAFF
TRBV12-3/TRBV12-4	.	few	TRBJ1-6	TGTGCCAGCAGACTCTCATTTTCGCCCCTCCACTTT	CASRLSFSPLHF
TRBV11-2	.	many	TRBJ1-6	TGTGCCAGCAGCCCGAGTACAGGAATGAATTCACCCCTCCACTTT	CASSPSTGMNSPLHF
TRBV7-9	.	many	TRBJ1-4	TGTGCCAGCAGCTTAGCTGCCGGCGGCGTCGGGGAAAAACTGTTTTTT	CASSLAAGGVGEKLFF
TRBV9	.	.	TRBJ2-4	TGTGCCAGCAGCCCACCAGGGAAGCCGGACATTCAGTACTTC	CASSPPGKPDIQYF
TRBV29-1	.	few	TRBJ2-2	TGCAGCGTTGAGGATCCTTACTTAGGCACCGGGGAGCTGTTTTTT	CSVEDPYLGTGELFF
TRBV6-2/TRBV6-3	.	few	TRBJ1-2	TGTGCCAGCAGTTACTCGGAAGTAGCCTACTATGGCTACACCTTC	CASSYSEVAYYGYTF
TRBV4-3	TRBD1	few	TRBJ1-1	TGCGCCAGCAGCCAAACCGGGACAGGGGTGACTGAAGCTTTCTTT	CASSQTGTGVTEAFF
TRBV7-2	TRBD2	many	TRBJ2-1	TGTGCCAGCAGTCGGAGCGGGGTCTACTTCTTC	CASSRSGVYFF
TRBV3-1	.	many	TRBJ1-5	TGTGCCAGCAGCCCGCGGATTAATCAGCCCCAGCATTTT	CASSPRINQPQHF
TRBV28	.	.	TRBJ2-1	TGTGCCAGCGCCGACTCCCCGCACAAGCAGTTCTTC	CASADSPHKQFF